Listed here are 18 T cell receptor beta chains from one sample, sequenced in a study of T cell responses to AZD1222 COVID-19 vaccine. Assay used: immunoSEQ multiplex PCR; TCRdb lists only in-frame clones, some missing. The sample shows some 130,000 clones, 89% of them seen only once. Sample: peripheral blood, taken on day 0 of AZD1222 vaccination. The receptors stem from an adult in good health.

The table lists this clone with a count of one. The chain joins TRBV2 to TRBJ1-2; 9 nucleotides match TRBD1. Looked up from germline, CDR1 is SNHLY and CDR2 is FYNNEI. The CDR3 contains 17 residues. V lost 4 bases to trimming and J lost 0 bases; unmatched junction nucleotides: 9. Here the CDR3 DNA reads TGTGCCAGCAGTGTAGGGACAGGGACCGTAGCTAACTATGGCTACACCTTC. Protein: CASSVGTGTVANYGYTF.

This chain links TRBV12-3 or TRBV12-4 with TRBJ1-5; D unresolved. V was clipped by 9 bases and J by 5 bases, with 14 bases between them. This CDR3 region has 13 residues. The CDR3 nucleotides are TGTGCCAGTGCGTGGGCCTTCGATCAGCCCCAGCATTTT. Amino acid sequence: CASAWAFDQPQHF.

This chain links TRBV27 with TRBJ2-3; weak D call: TRBD1 (5 bases). Germline V CDR1 and CDR2: MNHEY, SMNVEV (reference sequence). CDR3 length equals 14 residues. Trimming shortened V by 5 bases and J by 1 base, and 10 bases separated the two germline ends. For the CDR3, the DNA is TGTGCCAGCAGTGATCAGGGTCGCACAGATACGCAGTATTTT. It is translated as CASSDQGRTDTQYF.

V gene TRBV11-2 combines with J gene TRBJ1-2; 7 positions match TRBD1. Germline CDR1 reads SGHAT; CDR2 reads FQNNGV. Losses at the gene ends were 5 bases for V and 7 bases for J; bases not matched to a gene: 4. The CDR3 has 12 residues. CDR3 sequence (DNA): TGTGCCAGCAGCCCAAGACAGGGTGGCTACACCTTC. It yields the protein CASSPRQGGYTF.

V and J are TRBV6-1 and TRBJ2-1; 9 bases are a match to TRBD2. Per the germline V gene, CDR1 is MNHNS and CDR2 is SASEGT. The J segment lost 3 bases and the V segment lost 1 base, leaving 1 base of the junction unmatched. The CDR3 length is 15 residues. CDR3 sequence: CASSEGGGGYNEQFF. The CDR3 DNA reads as TGTGCCAGCAGTGAAGGCGGGGGGGGCTACAATGAGCAGTTCTTC.

CDR3: CAWSMDSLQPQHF. The CDR3 region has the DNA TGTGCCTGGAGTATGGACAGCTTACAGCCCCAGCATTTT. J is TRBJ1-5 and V is TRBV30; TRBD1 is a possible D gene (6 bases). The V gene lost 2 bases and the J gene lost 7 bases, with 12 bases spanning the gap. This CDR3 contains 13 residues. Per germline, CDR1 GTSNPN and CDR2 SVGIG (reference sequence).

This chain connects TRBV5-1 to TRBJ1-3, with D hard to call. The CDR3 is 14 amino acids. Trimming removed 0 bases at V and 8 bases at J, with 12 bases between. Per the germline V gene, CDR1 is SGHRS and CDR2 is YFSETQ. CDR3: CASSLGRPDDTIYF. DNA for the CDR3: TGCGCCAGCAGCTTGGGCAGGCCTGATGACACCATATATTTT. Together with reference TRBV5-1 and TRBJ1-3, the CDR3 gives the full variable domain: KAGVTQTPRYLIKTRGQQVTLSCSPISGHRSVSWYQQTPGQGLQFLFEYFSETQRNKGNFPGRFSGRQFSNSRSEMNVSTLELGDSALYLCASSLGRPDDTIYFGEGSWLTVV.

The rearrangement links TRBV18 to TRBJ1-2, with 9 bases lining up with TRBD1. The CDR3 has 16 amino acids. CDR1 and CDR2 (germline): KGHSH, LQKENI. V lost 3 bases, J lost 2 bases, and 7 bases stayed unmatched. The CDR3 DNA is TGTGCCAGCTCACCCCAAGAAGGACAGGGGAACTATGGCTACACCTTC. This translates into CASSPQEGQGNYGYTF.

The CDR3 region has the DNA TGTGCCTGGAGTAATGGCCAGGGCCACGAGCAGTACTTC. It translates to CAWSNGQGHEQYF. The rearrangement joins TRBV30 to TRBJ2-7; TRBD1 might be the D (5 bases). Germline CDR1 is GTSNPN and CDR2 is SVGIG (reference sequence). V lost 2 bases and J 5 bases, leaving 13 bases between the germline ends. CDR3 length equals 13 residues.

The CDR3 sequence: CASTPGLSYEQYF. CDR3 bases: TGTGCCAGCACCCCGGGCCTCTCCTACGAGCAGTACTTC. The chain employs TRBV5-5 and TRBJ2-7; D unclear. Deletions cut 6 bases from V and 0 bases from J, with 10 bases between. CDR3 length equals 13 residues. The V gene's germline CDR1 is SGHKS and CDR2 YYEKEE (reference sequence).

This clone came up once. The chain carries TRBV5-1 and TRBJ1-1; D not certain. CDR3 length: 12 residues. Germline loops: CDR1 SGHRS, CDR2 YFSETQ. The V gene lost 2 bases and the J gene lost 10 bases, with 12 bases spanning the gap. The CDR3 is CASSFGGNGAFF. DNA of the CDR3: TGCGCCAGCAGCTTCGGCGGGAACGGAGCTTTCTTT. Filled out from reference TRBV5-1 and TRBJ1-1, the complete variable domain reads KAGVTQTPRYLIKTRGQQVTLSCSPISGHRSVSWYQQTPGQGLQFLFEYFSETQRNKGNFPGRFSGRQFSNSRSEMNVSTLELGDSALYLCASSFGGNGAFFGQGTRLTVV.

The J gene is TRBJ2-3, the V gene TRBV7-2; TRBD2 is a possible D gene (5 bases). Germline assignment: CDR1 SGHTA and CDR2 FQGNSA. This CDR3 has 15 residues. Trimming left V 1 base short and J 3 bases short, with 11 bases between. The CDR3 spells CASSLGTPGTDTQYF. In nucleotides, the CDR3 is TGTGCCAGCAGCTTAGGCACCCCGGGGACAGATACGCAGTATTTT.

The CDR3 sequence: CASSLEGVRTEAFF. In DNA, the CDR3 is TGTGCCAGCAGCTTAGAGGGAGTGCGCACTGAAGCTTTCTTT. The chain couples TRBV7-9 to TRBJ1-1; D is unclear. Trimming stripped 1 base from V and 4 bases from J, with 10 bases between. The CDR3 extends over 14 amino acids. The V gene's germline CDR1 is SEHNR and CDR2 FQNEAQ (reference sequence).

The chain carries TRBV3-1 (or the pseudogene TRBV3-2) and TRBJ2-1, with D possibly being TRBD2 (5 bases). Trimming removed 2 bases at V and 9 bases at J, with 17 bases between. This CDR3 region has 15 residues. Germline values: CDR1 LGHDT, CDR2 YNNKEL (reference sequence). Here the CDR3 DNA reads TGTGCCAGCAGCCAAAGGTTTGAGGGTTGGAGTGAGCAGTTCTTC. Translating it yields CASSQRFEGWSEQFF.

The rearrangement links TRBV11-2 to TRBJ2-1, with 11 positions matching TRBD2. CDR3 length: 15 residues. V shed 1 base and J 14 bases; nucleotides not matched to a gene: 10. CDR1 SGHAT and CDR2 FQNNGV come from the germline V gene. The CDR3 DNA reads as TGTGCCAGCAGCTTAGGGAATAGCGGGGGGGGTCGGGAGTTCTTC. The encoded protein is CASSLGNSGGGREFF.

The rearrangement links TRBV6-5 to TRBJ1-5; 7 bases agree with TRBD1. Germline V gives CDR1 MNHEY, CDR2 SVGAGI. This CDR3 spans 14 amino acids. Trimming removed 6 bases from V and 6 bases from J; junction bases left unmatched: 8. CDR3 residues: CASRPGGGGQPQHF. CDR3 bases: TGTGCCAGCAGGCCAGGGGGGGGCGGTCAGCCCCAGCATTTT.

The chain has TRBV19 and TRBJ1-5; 7 positions agree with TRBD1. V lost 7 bases to trimming and J lost 1 base; unmatched junction nucleotides: 4. Per the germline V gene, CDR1 is LNHDA and CDR2 is SQIVND (reference sequence). This CDR3 has 14 residues. In DNA form, the CDR3 reads TGTGCCAGTAAAGGGGACAGCAGCAATCAGCCCCAGCATTTT. Its protein product is CASKGDSSNQPQHF.

The V call is TRBV27, the J call TRBJ2-3; the D is unclear. V was pared by 2 bases and J by 2 bases, with 8 bases between. This CDR3 region has 14 residues. Germline loops: CDR1 MNHEY, CDR2 SMNVEV (reference sequence). The chain's CDR3 is CASSLRTVTDTQYF. Written as DNA, the CDR3 is TGTGCCAGCAGTTTAAGAACAGTCACAGATACGCAGTATTTT.